The clone carrying this T cell receptor (beta chain) is medium-sized. The data were obtained in a study of early T cells in non-severe SARS-CoV-2 infection. Study context: Unsorted whole-blood RNA was sequenced in bulk, leaving chains unpaired.

In the library, individual cDNA molecules carried attached unique molecular identifiers. TCRdb reprocessed the 5' RACE reads via MiXCR and lists one record per CDR3 protein. The table has under 70,000 distinct CDR3 sequences, around 5.7% seen once. The receptor's source is an adult who was a healthcare worker with PCR-confirmed SARS-CoV-2 infection or an uninfected control (not recorded which). The sample was whole blood, taken at baseline.

DNA of the CDR3: TGTGCCAGCAGTGATTCGTCTCCCTACGAGCAGTACTTC. Its protein product is CASSDSSPYEQYF. The rearrangement uses TRBV6-1 and TRBJ2-7; D not certain. The germline V gene encodes CDR1 MNHNS and CDR2 SASEGT. V lost 3 bases and J 2 bases, leaving 8 bases between the germline ends. The CDR3 has 13 residues.